This T cell receptor beta chain was captured in a study of early T cells in non-severe SARS-CoV-2 infection. Trimming removed 3 bases from V and 1 base from J, with 13 bases in between. From germline, CDR1 is LNHDA and CDR2 SQIVND (reference sequence). CDR3 length equals 15 residues. MiXCR, run by TCRdb on the 5' RACE reads, gives a single entry per CDR3 protein. The table has some 83,000 distinct CDR3 sequences, less than 11% seen once. This clonotype was seen a handful of times. The clonotype was recovered from an adult who was a healthcare worker with PCR-confirmed SARS-CoV-2 infection or an uninfected control (not recorded which). The chain has TRBV19 and TRBJ2-7, with D tentatively TRBD1 (6 bases). Here the sequenced sample was whole blood, taken at baseline. CDR3 DNA: TGTGCCAGTAGTATCCCAGGCAGGGGTTCCTACGAGCAGTACTTC. Protein: CASSIPGRGSYEQYF.